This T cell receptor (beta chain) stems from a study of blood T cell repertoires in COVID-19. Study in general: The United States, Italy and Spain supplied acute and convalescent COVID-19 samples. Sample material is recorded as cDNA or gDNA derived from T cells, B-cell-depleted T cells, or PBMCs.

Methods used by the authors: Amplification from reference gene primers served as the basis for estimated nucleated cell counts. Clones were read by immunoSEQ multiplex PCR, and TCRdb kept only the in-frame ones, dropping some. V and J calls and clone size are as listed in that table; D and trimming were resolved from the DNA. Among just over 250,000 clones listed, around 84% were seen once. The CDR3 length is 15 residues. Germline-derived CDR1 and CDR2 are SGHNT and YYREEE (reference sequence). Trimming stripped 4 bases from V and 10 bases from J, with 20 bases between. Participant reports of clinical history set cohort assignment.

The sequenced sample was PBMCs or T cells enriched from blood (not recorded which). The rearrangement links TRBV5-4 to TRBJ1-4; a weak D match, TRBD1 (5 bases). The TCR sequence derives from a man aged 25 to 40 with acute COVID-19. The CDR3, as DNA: TGTGCCAGCAGCGCTGTACAGGATCGCGGGGGAAAACTGTTTTTT. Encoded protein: CASSAVQDRGGKLFF.